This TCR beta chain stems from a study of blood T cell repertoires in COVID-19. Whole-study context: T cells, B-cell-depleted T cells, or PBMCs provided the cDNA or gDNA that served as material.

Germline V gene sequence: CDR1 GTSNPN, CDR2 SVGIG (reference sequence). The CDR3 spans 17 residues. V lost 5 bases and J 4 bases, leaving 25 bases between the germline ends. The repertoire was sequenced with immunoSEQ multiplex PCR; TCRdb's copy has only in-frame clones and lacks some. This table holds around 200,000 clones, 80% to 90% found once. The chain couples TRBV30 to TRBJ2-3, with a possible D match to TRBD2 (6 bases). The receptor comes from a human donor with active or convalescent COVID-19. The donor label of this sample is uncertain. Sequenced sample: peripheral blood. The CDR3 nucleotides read TGTGCCTGGCTCCCTCCTGTCCGGGAGAGGTTTGCAGATACGCAGTATTTT. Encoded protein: CAWLPPVRERFADTQYF. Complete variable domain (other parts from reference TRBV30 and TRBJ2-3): SQTIHQWPATLVQPVGSPLSLECTVEGTSNPNLYWYRQAAGRGLQLLFYSVGIGQISSEVPQNLSASRPQDRQFILSSKKLLLSDSGFYLCAWLPPVRERFADTQYFGPGTRLTVL.